Described below is a single T cell receptor beta chain sequence and its context. Its antigen has not been determined. No clone much larger than this one lies a single base away; base qualities are absent. This specimen comes from a study of blood T cell repertoires in COVID-19 (TCRdb year 2020). In the study overall: Collaborator samples came from the United States, Italy and Spain and covered acute and convalescent phases of COVID-19. Samples came from the ongoing ImmuneRACE study (first 160 participants) plus 1,254 subjects from 6 global collaborators. A de-identified subject ID, COVID-19 status, age in years and sex were almost always included in the sample metadata. The material from the prospective study consisted of cDNA or gDNA derived from T cells, B-cell-depleted T cells, or PBMCs. HLA class I and class II types, where available, came from metadata supplied by the sample provider rather than from assay-based typing. Subjects who had been exposed to COVID-19, were actively infected with it, or had recovered from it provided the deeply sampled blood TCRbeta repertoires that made up the dataset. The repertoires were made available in a free public database intended to serve as a resource for research on the immune response to SARS-CoV-2.

One collaborating source in Seattle enrolled patients during active infection and followed them longitudinally through the course of disease. Collaborating institutions collected whole blood in K2EDTA tubes following their own protocols. Collaborator samples were shipped for TCRbeta analysis as frozen whole blood, isolated PBMCs, or DNA extracted from either sample type. What the research found in general, with its limitations: The quantity of clinical and demographic metadata differed by source and by participant and was supplied without curation.

The immunoSEQ Assay, a bias-controlled multiplex PCR, was used to amplify TCRbeta CDR3 regions from genomic DNA. As for the original processing: The number of nucleated cells in each sample was estimated from the amplification of reference gene primers within the assay. To quantify the absolute abundance of each unique TCRbeta CDR3 rearrangement, sequence reads were collapsed and filtered. For each sample, productive Simpson clonality was calculated as the square root of Simpson's diversity index over productive rearrangements. TCRdb limited this immuneACCESS table to in-frame rearrangements with V and J called. A share of clones is missing; checked studies link under half to unresolved V genes, and the rest is unexplained. For V, J and clone size, that table is used; D and trimming come from the DNA. This sample comprises 140,000 or so clones, about nine tenths of them detected only once. 2.5% to 3% of the sample is in the top ten clones.

Taken from the germline V gene, the CDR1 and CDR2 loops are SGDLS and YYNGEE. The CDR3 spans 14 residues, from the cysteine through the phenylalanine. The read is trimmed to its CDR3 DNA, 42 bases read in frame from base 1. Clipping removes 0 bases from V and 4 bases from J, with 3 as the unmatched junction base count. Sequencing used peripheral blood. The rearranged chain carries TRBV9 and TRBJ1-1, with TRBD1 matching 7 junction bases. The sequence was collected from a human donor with COVID-19, enrolled during active disease. The donor label of this sample is uncertain. The sequence in DNA is TGTGCCAGCAGCGTAGAGGGGGCGAGCACTGAAGCTTTCTTT. Its amino acids are CASSVEGASTEAFF.